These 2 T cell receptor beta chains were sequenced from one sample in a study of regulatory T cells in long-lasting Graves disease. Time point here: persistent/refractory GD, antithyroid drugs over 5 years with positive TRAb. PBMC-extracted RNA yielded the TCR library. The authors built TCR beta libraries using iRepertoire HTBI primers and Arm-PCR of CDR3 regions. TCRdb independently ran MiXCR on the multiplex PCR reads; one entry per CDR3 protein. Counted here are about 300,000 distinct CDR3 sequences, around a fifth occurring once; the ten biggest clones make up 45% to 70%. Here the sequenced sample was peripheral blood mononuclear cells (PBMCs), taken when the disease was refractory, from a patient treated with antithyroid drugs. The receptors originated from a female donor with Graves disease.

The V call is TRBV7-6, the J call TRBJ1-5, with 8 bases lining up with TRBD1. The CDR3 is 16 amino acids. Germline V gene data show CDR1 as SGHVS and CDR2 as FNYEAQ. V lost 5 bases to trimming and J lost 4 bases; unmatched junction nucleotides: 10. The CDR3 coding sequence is TGTGCCAGCAGCGCCATACCCGGGACAGGTAATCAGCCCCAGCATTTT. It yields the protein CASSAIPGTGNQPQHF.

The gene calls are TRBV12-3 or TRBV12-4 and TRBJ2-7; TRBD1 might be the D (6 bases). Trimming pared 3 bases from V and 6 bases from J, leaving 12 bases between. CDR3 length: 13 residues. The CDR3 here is CASSLGAVGEQYF. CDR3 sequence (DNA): TGTGCCAGCAGTTTGGGGGCAGTCGGCGAGCAGTACTTC.